Listed below are T cell receptor beta chains from one sample, sequenced in a study of blood T cell repertoires in COVID-19. TCRdb's table, derived via immunoSEQ multiplex PCR, lists solely in-frame clones and lacks some. The sample holds over 150,000 clones, over 80% seen once. The source material was peripheral blood. All receptors come from a woman aged 60-70 years with acute or convalescent COVID-19. CDR3s leave out the opening cysteine and the closing phenylalanine or tryptophan. Fields, in order: J gene, V gene, CDR3 protein.

j_gene: TRBJ2-1; v_gene: TRBV6-2/TRBV6-3; CDR3aa: ASSYTGGFYNEQF
j_gene: TRBJ2-1; v_gene: TRBV7-2; CDR3aa: ASSYRGLDNEQF
j_gene: TRBJ1-4; v_gene: TRBV4-3; CDR3aa: ASSQELLQGVSKEKLF
j_gene: TRBJ1-2; v_gene: TRBV6-5; CDR3aa: ASSYSFQVPGYT
j_gene: TRBJ2-1; v_gene: TRBV5-1; CDR3aa: ASSFPTGTSGDDEQF
j_gene: TRBJ2-7; v_gene: TRBV5-8; CDR3aa: ASSLTGAHEQY
j_gene: TRBJ2-2; v_gene: TRBV12-3/TRBV12-4; CDR3aa: ASSLRGIGELF
j_gene: TRBJ2-1; v_gene: TRBV7-6; CDR3aa: ASSATAGGLYNEQF
j_gene: TRBJ2-1; v_gene: TRBV7-2; CDR3aa: ASSLRQGASEQF
j_gene: TRBJ1-1; v_gene: TRBV6-1; CDR3aa: ASSELTGKNTEAF
j_gene: TRBJ2-3; v_gene: TRBV6-5; CDR3aa: ASSYSREDTQY
j_gene: TRBJ2-5; v_gene: TRBV15; CDR3aa: ATSREGGLNIQETQY
j_gene: TRBJ2-5; v_gene: TRBV5-1; CDR3aa: ASSKRTSGGSSQETQY
j_gene: TRBJ1-3; v_gene: TRBV7-2; CDR3aa: ASSYEVGGGRISGNTIY
j_gene: TRBJ1-5; v_gene: TRBV6-5; CDR3aa: ASSRGGSNQPQH
j_gene: TRBJ1-1; v_gene: TRBV18; CDR3aa: ASSPDRTATEAF